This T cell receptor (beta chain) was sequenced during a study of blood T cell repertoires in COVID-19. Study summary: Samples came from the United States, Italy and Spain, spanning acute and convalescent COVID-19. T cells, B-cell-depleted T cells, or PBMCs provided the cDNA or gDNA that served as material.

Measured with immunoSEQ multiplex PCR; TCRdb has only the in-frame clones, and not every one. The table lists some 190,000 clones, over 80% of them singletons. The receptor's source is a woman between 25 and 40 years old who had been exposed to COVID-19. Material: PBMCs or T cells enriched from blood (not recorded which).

The DNA for the CDR3 is TGTGCCAGCAGCAGAATCGACAGGGGGCTGTTCGACACCTTC. This codes for CASSRIDRGLFDTF. V gene TRBV21-1 combines with J gene TRBJ1-2; TRBD1, the D gene given by the table, was not confirmed from the DNA. TRBV21-1 is reported as a pseudogene. The CDR3 has 14 amino acids.